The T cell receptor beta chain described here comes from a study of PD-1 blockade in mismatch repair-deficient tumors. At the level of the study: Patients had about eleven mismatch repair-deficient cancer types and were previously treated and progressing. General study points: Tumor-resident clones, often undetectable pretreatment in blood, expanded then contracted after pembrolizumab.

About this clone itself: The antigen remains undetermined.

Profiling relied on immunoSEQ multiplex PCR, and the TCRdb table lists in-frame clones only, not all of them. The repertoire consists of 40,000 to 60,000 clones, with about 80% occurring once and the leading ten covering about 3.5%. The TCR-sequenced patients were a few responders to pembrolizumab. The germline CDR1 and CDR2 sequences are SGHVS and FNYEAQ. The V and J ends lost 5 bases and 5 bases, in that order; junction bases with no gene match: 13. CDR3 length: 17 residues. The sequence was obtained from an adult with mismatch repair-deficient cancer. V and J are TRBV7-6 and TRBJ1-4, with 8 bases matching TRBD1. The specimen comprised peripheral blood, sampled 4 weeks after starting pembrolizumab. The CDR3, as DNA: TGTGCCAGCAGCCGAAGGGCTGGACAGGGTGGGAATGAAAAACTGTTTTTT. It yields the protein CASSRRAGQGGNEKLFF.